These 23 T cell receptor beta chains share one sample of origin, sequenced in a study of chronic HIV infection and antiretroviral therapy. From the 5' RACE reads, TCRdb called clonotypes with MiXCR, one entry per CDR3 protein. The sample comprises some 37,000 distinct CDR3 sequences, 7% to 10% of which are singletons, and 2.5% to 3.5% rests with the top ten. The sequenced material came from peripheral blood. Source of these receptors: an adult who had HIV and had not received antiretroviral therapy, or was an uninfected healthy control (not recorded which).

This clonotype has a count of ten or more. The rearrangement joins TRBV7-9 to TRBJ1-1; no clear D gene. Germline CDR1 is SEHNR and CDR2 is FQNEAQ (reference sequence). V lost 2 bases to trimming and J lost 5 bases, with 12 bases between them. CDR3 length: 14 amino acids. The CDR3 spells CASSLPPVETEAFF. Here the CDR3 DNA reads TGTGCCAGCAGCTTACCCCCTGTGGAAACTGAAGCTTTCTTT.

This clonotype was seen many times. The chain couples TRBV28 to TRBJ2-3; D unresolved. Germline V gene lookup returns CDR1 MDHEN and CDR2 SYDVKM. The V gene lost 8 bases and the J gene lost 3 bases, with 6 bases spanning the gap. The CDR3 is 11 residues long. The CDR3 region is CASGYTDTQYF. CDR3 nucleotide sequence: TGTGCCAGCGGGTATACAGATACGCAGTATTTT.

This chain joins TRBV28 and TRBJ2-7, with a tentative D call TRBD2 (5 bases). The CDR3 has 13 amino acids. With 3 bases removed from V and 6 bases from J, the gap between germline ends came to 12 bases. Germline lookup yields CDR1 MDHEN and CDR2 SYDVKM. The CDR3 coding sequence is TGTGCCAGCAGTTTCAAGAGGGCTCCCGAGCAGTACTTC. Encoded protein: CASSFKRAPEQYF.

This clonotype has at least ten counts. The rearrangement uses TRBV25-1 and TRBJ2-3; D call uncertain. Trimming took 7 bases from V and 1 from J, leaving 3 bases between them. There are 11 residues in the CDR3. Germline CDR1 and CDR2: MGHDK and SYGVNS. The chain's CDR3 is CASTGTDTQYF. The DNA for the CDR3 is TGTGCCAGCACGGGCACAGATACGCAGTATTTT.

The chain combines TRBV29-1 with TRBJ2-7; a weak D match, TRBD2 (5 bases). The CDR3 runs to 11 residues. The V end was cut by 7 bases, the J end by 2 bases, with 9 bases between. Germline V gives CDR1 SQVTM, CDR2 ANQGSEA. DNA of the CDR3: TGCAGCGGACTAACTCCCTACGAGCAGTACTTC. Its protein is CSGLTPYEQYF.

Many counts were recorded for this clonotype. This chain connects TRBV12-3 or TRBV12-4 to TRBJ1-1; D is possibly TRBD1 (5 bases). This CDR3 is built from 14 residues. V was pared by 6 bases and J by 3 bases, with 14 bases between. The CDR3 sequence: CASSREGGHTEAFF. In DNA form, the CDR3 reads TGTGCCAGCAGCAGGGAGGGAGGGCACACTGAAGCTTTCTTT.

This clonotype has more than one count but fewer than ten. The rearrangement uses TRBV7-9 and TRBJ1-2; D uncertain. This CDR3 comprises 11 residues. Per the germline V gene, CDR1 is SEHNR and CDR2 is FQNEAQ (reference sequence). Trimming took 5 bases from V and 10 from J, leaving 11 bases between them. The CDR3 sequence is CASSNRPDYTF. DNA of the CDR3: TGTGCCAGCAGCAATCGACCGGACTACACCTTC.

The table lists this clonotype with a few counts. The rearrangement joins TRBV3-1 to TRBJ2-7; TRBD2 matches at 12 bases. Germline values: CDR1 LGHDT, CDR2 YNNKEL (reference sequence). V lost 3 bases to trimming and J lost 6 bases; unmatched junction nucleotides: 3. The CDR3 loop spans 14 amino acids. This CDR3 reads CASSHGLAGTEQYF. In nucleotides, the CDR3 is TGTGCCAGCAGCCATGGACTAGCGGGAACCGAGCAGTACTTC.

Only a few counts were recorded for this clonotype. The rearrangement joins TRBV24-1 to TRBJ1-5; a possible D gene is TRBD1 (6 bases). V was trimmed by 4 bases and J by 7 bases, leaving 13 bases between them. This CDR3 spans 14 amino acids. The V gene's germline CDR1 is KGHDR and CDR2 SFDVKD. The CDR3: CATSEGGGGQPQHF. The CDR3 DNA reads as TGTGCCACCAGTGAGGGCGGGGGCGGGCAGCCCCAGCATTTT.

This clonotype is medium-sized within its sample. The chain links TRBV2 to TRBJ2-7; possibly TRBD2 for D (6 bases). Trimming pared 7 bases from V and 2 bases from J, leaving 12 bases between. Germline V CDR1 and CDR2: SNHLY, FYNNEI. CDR3 length: 13 amino acids. The CDR3 DNA sequence: TGTGCCAGCACGGATAGCGGCACCTACGAGCAGTACTTC. Protein product: CASTDSGTYEQYF.

The rearrangement links TRBV9 to TRBJ2-7; TRBD2 agrees at 11 bases. The CDR3 covers 15 residues. J was trimmed by 5 bases and V by 4 bases; bases with no gene match: 8. CDR1 and CDR2 (germline): SGDLS, YYNGEE. The CDR3 sequence is CASSPRTSGSNEQYF. Written as DNA, the CDR3 is TGTGCCAGCAGCCCACGAACTAGCGGGAGTAACGAGCAGTACTTC. Supplemented by reference TRBV9 and TRBJ2-7, the full variable domain reads DSGVTQTPKHLITATGQRVTLRCSPRSGDLSVYWYQQSLDQGLQFLIQYYNGEERAKGNILERFSAQQFPDLHSELNLSSLELGDSALYFCASSPRTSGSNEQYFGPGTRLTVT.

This CDR3 is CASSPRVRETQYF. CDR3 DNA: TGTGCCAGCAGCCCGCGGGTCCGAGAGACCCAGTACTTC. This chain links TRBV7-6 with TRBJ2-5; weak D call: TRBD2 (5 bases). This CDR3 is built from 13 residues. Germline V lookup: CDR1 SGHVS, CDR2 FNYEAQ. V dropped 5 bases and J dropped 4 bases, with 11 bases sitting between them.

This clonotype appeared a few times. This sequence joins TRBV29-1 and TRBJ1-1; D not certain. Trimming removed 3 bases at V and 7 bases at J, with 9 bases between. This CDR3 has 11 amino acids. Looked up from germline, CDR1 is SQVTM and CDR2 is ANQGSEA. The CDR3 is CSVDSGLEAFF. CDR3 DNA: TGCAGCGTTGATTCCGGACTTGAAGCTTTCTTT.

This clonotype was seen more than once but under ten times. The CDR3 loop is CASSQGLAGQAQETQYF. The CDR3 coding sequence is TGTGCCAGCAGCCAAGGGCTAGCGGGACAGGCCCAAGAGACCCAGTACTTC. The V gene is TRBV28, the J gene TRBJ2-5, with a weak D call TRBD2 (9 bases). The V gene's germline CDR1 is MDHEN and CDR2 SYDVKM. Trimming removed 6 bases from V and 1 base from J, with 21 bases in between. The CDR3 totals 17 residues.

Regarding this clonotype: This may come from a read error, since a much larger clone is one base off. J is TRBJ2-1 and V is TRBV18, with D unresolved. CDR3 size: 19 residues. V gave up 0 bases and J gave up 14 bases, with 32 bases separating them. Germline CDR1 is KGHSH and CDR2 is LQKENI. The CDR3 sequence: CASSPPGSQARKFPTSEFF. The DNA for the CDR3 is TGTGCCAGCTCACCACCGGGATCGCAGGCCCGAAAATTTCCTACAAGTGAGTTCTTC.

This clonotype has a count of ten or more. The gene calls are TRBV7-2 and TRBJ1-4, with D perhaps TRBD1 (5 bases). The ends were cut back, 5 bases at V and 8 bases at J, with 18 bases in the middle. The germline gives CDR1 SGHTA, CDR2 FQGNSA. The CDR3 has 15 amino acids. The CDR3 protein is CASSREGLLVEKLFF. CDR3 DNA: TGTGCCAGCAGCCGGGAGGGGTTATTAGTAGAAAAACTGTTTTTT.

J is TRBJ2-7 and V is TRBV2; D is uncertain. Between the trimmed V and J ends, which lost 1 base and 11 bases, there was a span of 9 bases. CDR1 SNHLY and CDR2 FYNNEI come from the germline V gene. This CDR3 contains 11 residues. The CDR3 loop reads CASSEEEQKYF. CDR3 in DNA: TGTGCCAGCAGTGAAGAGGAGCAGAAGTACTTC.

In this sample, this clonotype turned up many times. This chain uses TRBV27 with TRBJ2-2; unclear D gene. Germline CDR1 is MNHEY and CDR2 is SMNVEV (reference sequence). V was shortened by 0 bases and J by 6 bases, with 5 bases between the two germline ends. The CDR3 is 13 amino acids. This CDR3 reads CASSLSIPGELFF. Written as DNA, the CDR3 is TGTGCCAGCAGTTTATCGATACCCGGGGAGCTGTTTTTT.

The sample holds many counts of this clonotype. The V call is TRBV5-1, the J call TRBJ2-2; TRBD1 is a possible D gene (6 bases). The germline gives CDR1 SGHRS, CDR2 YFSETQ. The CDR3 sequence is 14 residues long. V lost 2 bases and J lost 8, with 13 bases in between. DNA of the CDR3: TGCGCCAGCAGCTTAAACAGGGACCTAGGGGAGCTGTTTTTT. Amino acids: CASSLNRDLGELFF. Full variable domain (remainder filled in from reference TRBV5-1 and TRBJ2-2): KAGVTQTPRYLIKTRGQQVTLSCSPISGHRSVSWYQQTPGQGLQFLFEYFSETQRNKGNFPGRFSGRQFSNSRSEMNVSTLELGDSALYLCASSLNRDLGELFFGEGSRLTVL.

This clonotype was found a few times. The chain joins TRBV29-1 to TRBJ1-2; possible D gene TRBD1, 5 bases. The CDR3 loop spans 10 amino acids. Trimming removed 4 bases from V and 9 bases from J, with 9 bases in between. CDR1 is SQVTM and CDR2 is ANQGSEA in the germline V gene. CDR3 in amino acids: CSVADSRYTF. CDR3 bases: TGCAGCGTTGCAGACAGCCGCTACACCTTC.

About this clonotype itself: The junction differs from germline at one of its ends, possibly a read error. V usage is TRBV28 and J usage is TRBJ1-1, with TRBD1 matching over 7 bases. Germline V gene sequence: CDR1 MDHEN, CDR2 SYDVKM. The CDR3 covers 15 residues. CDR3 sequence (DNA): TGTGCCAGCATTTTAATAGGGGGCAGAAACACTGAAACTTTCTTT. Its protein product is CASILIGGRNTETFF. Looking up the rest from reference TRBV28 and TRBJ1-1 gives the full variable domain: DVKVTQSSRYLVKRTGEKVFLECVQDMDHENMFWYRQDPGLGLRLIYFSYDVKMKEKGDIPEGYSVSREKKERFSLILESASTNQTSMYLCASILIGGRNTETFFGQGTRLTVV.

This clonotype was counted only a few times. V usage is TRBV4-2 and J usage is TRBJ1-4, with 10 bases fitting TRBD1. The junction had 11 bases not matched to a gene; V was cut back by 3 bases and J by 7 bases. Per the germline V gene, CDR1 is LGHNA and CDR2 is YNFKEQ. This CDR3 is built from 17 residues. The CDR3 DNA sequence: TGTGCCAGCAGCCAGGCCGGGACAGGGGAGTTCGGTGAAAAACTGTTTTTT. This codes for CASSQAGTGEFGEKLFF.

This clonotype was observed a few times. This sequence joins TRBV10-1 and TRBJ1-1, with D maybe TRBD1 (5 bases). Germline-derived CDR1 and CDR2 are WNHNN and SYGVQD (reference sequence). V lost 7 bases and J 14 bases, leaving 23 bases between the germline ends. The CDR3 has 13 residues. The CDR3 sequence is CASTERRDGDLFF. The CDR3 DNA is TGCGCCAGCACAGAGCGGAGGGACGGGGACTTGTTCTTT.